The 23 T cell receptor beta chains presented below share a single source sample, sequenced in a study of T cells after yellow fever vaccination. Each CDR3 protein is one row after TCRdb ran MiXCR on the 5' RACE reads. The table lists fewer than 650,000 distinct CDR3 sequences, just over 20% of them singletons. Specimen: PBMCs, collected 21 days after the first yellow fever vaccination. The receptor set was obtained from a young man who received the YFV17D yellow fever vaccine.

The chain links TRBV10-3 to TRBJ2-7; D perhaps matches TRBD2 (6 bases). The CDR3 runs to 11 residues. The germline gives CDR1 ENHRY, CDR2 SYGVKD. V was trimmed by 6 bases and J by 4 bases, leaving 7 bases between them. The CDR3 region is CAIREGYEQYV. The CDR3 DNA follows: TGTGCCATCAGGGAGGGTTACGAGCAGTACGTC.

V gene TRBV5-1 combines with J gene TRBJ1-2, with D unresolved. CDR1 is SGHRS, CDR2 YFSETQ, per germline. This CDR3 is built from 13 residues. V was cut by 0 bases and J by 4 bases, with 7 bases left in between. The CDR3 sequence: CASSLAVFYGYTF. Here the CDR3 DNA reads TGCGCCAGCAGCTTGGCAGTTTTCTATGGCTACACCTTC.

The chain employs TRBV11-1 and TRBJ2-2, with 8 bases fitting TRBD2. Germline CDR1 is SGHAT and CDR2 is FQDESV (reference sequence). The CDR3 extends over 18 amino acids. The J segment lost 2 bases and the V segment lost 5 bases, leaving 13 bases of the junction unmatched. The DNA for the CDR3 is TGTGCCAGCAGCCGTATAGCGGGGAGGAATTTAAACACCGGGGAGCTGTTTTTT. Translated, it gives CASSRIAGRNLNTGELFF.

The chain recombines TRBV27 with TRBJ1-6; TRBD1 agrees at 7 bases. V gave up 6 bases and J gave up 7 bases; unmatched junction bases: 9. From germline, CDR1 is MNHEY and CDR2 SMNVEV (reference sequence). The CDR3 has 15 amino acids. This CDR3 reads CASSPLTGHNSPLHF. The CDR3 nucleotides are TGTGCCAGCAGCCCCTTGACAGGGCACAATTCACCCCTCCACTTT.

This clonotype occurred a few times. The rearrangement joins TRBV4-3 to TRBJ1-1; TRBD1 is a possible D gene (6 bases). This CDR3 contains 15 residues. Germline V gives CDR1 LGHNA, CDR2 YSLEER. Trimming cost V 0 bases and J 5 bases, with 13 bases left between them. Written as DNA, the CDR3 is TGCGCCAGCAGCCAAGATCTACAAGGGGGAACTGAAGCTTTCTTT. It translates to CASSQDLQGGTEAFF.

This clonotype has a handful of counts. The CDR3 region is CASSFRGTNTGELFF. CDR3 coding DNA: TGTGCCAGCAGTTTTAGGGGGACGAACACCGGGGAGCTGTTTTTT. The V call is TRBV27, the J call TRBJ2-2; D is possibly TRBD1 (6 bases). The CDR3 has 15 residues. V was pared by 3 bases and J by 0 bases, with 8 bases between. CDR1 is MNHEY, CDR2 SMNVEV, per germline (reference sequence).

This rearrangement joins TRBV12-3 or TRBV12-4 to TRBJ1-2; the D is unclear. The CDR3 consists of 13 residues. V was pared by 6 bases and J by 7 bases, with 15 bases between. The CDR3 reads CASSSAAEAGYTF. The CDR3 bases are TGTGCCAGCAGCTCCGCCGCCGAAGCTGGCTACACCTTC.

The chain recombines TRBV5-4 with TRBJ2-7, with 9 nucleotides matching TRBD1. V shed 3 bases and J 3 bases; nucleotides not matched to a gene: 7. There are 15 residues in the CDR3. Germline V CDR1 and CDR2: SGHNT, YYREEE (reference sequence). CDR3 DNA: TGTGCCAGCAGCTCCCCGGGACAGGGAAACTACGAGCAGTACGTC. Its protein is CASSSPGQGNYEQYV.

V and J are TRBV4-3 and TRBJ1-1; 9 bases agree with TRBD1. This CDR3 comprises 14 residues. CDR1 is LGHNA and CDR2 is YSLEER in the germline V gene. V trimming: 3 bases; J trimming: 5 bases; junction bases outside the gene matches: 4. The CDR3 sequence: CASSHTDRGTEAFF. CDR3 sequence (DNA): TGCGCCAGCAGCCATACCGACAGGGGGACTGAAGCTTTCTTT.

The chain joins TRBV4-2 to TRBJ2-5; D is possibly TRBD1 or TRBD2 (6 bases each). V was cut by 0 bases and J by 4 bases, with 15 bases left in between. The V gene's germline CDR1 is LGHNA and CDR2 YNFKEQ. The CDR3 is made up of 16 amino acids. CDR3 residues: CASSQDIWGARETQYF. The CDR3 coding sequence is TGTGCCAGCAGCCAAGATATTTGGGGGGCCCGAGAGACCCAGTACTTC.

The V call is TRBV5-1, the J call TRBJ2-5; D remains unclear. The CDR3 has 18 amino acids. The germline gives CDR1 SGHRS, CDR2 YFSETQ. The V and J ends lost 4 bases and 2 bases respectively, with 24 bases between them. CDR3 in DNA: TGCGCCAGCAGCCCGCTACTGGCAAGCAGGTCGTTTCAAGAGACCCAGTACTTC. Amino acid sequence: CASSPLLASRSFQETQYF. The full variable domain, completed using reference TRBV5-1 and TRBJ2-5, is KAGVTQTPRYLIKTRGQQVTLSCSPISGHRSVSWYQQTPGQGLQFLFEYFSETQRNKGNFPGRFSGRQFSNSRSEMNVSTLELGDSALYLCASSPLLASRSFQETQYFGPGTRLLVL.

This clonotype has more than one count but fewer than ten. The chain has TRBV19 and TRBJ2-2; D not certain. From germline, CDR1 is LNHDA and CDR2 SQIVND (reference sequence). CDR3 size: 15 residues. Trimming cost V 5 bases and J 7 bases, with 17 bases left between them. Here the CDR3 DNA reads TGTGCCAGTAGTCGTACAGTAGTCCGTAACGGGGAGCTGTTTTTT. It yields the protein CASSRTVVRNGELFF.

The chain couples TRBV4-3 to TRBJ2-3, with D uncertain. Looked up from germline, CDR1 is LGHNA and CDR2 is YSLEER. CDR3 length equals 14 residues. V lost 1 base to trimming and J lost 2 bases, with 7 bases between them. Here the CDR3 reads CASSQGVNTDTQYF. CDR3 nucleotide sequence: TGCGCCAGCAGCCAAGGCGTCAACACAGATACGCAGTATTTT.

The chain couples TRBV10-3 to TRBJ2-1; TRBD2 matches at 9 bases. V lost 2 bases and J lost 6; bases outside the gene matches: 8. The CDR3 has 16 amino acids. The germline V gene has CDR1 ENHRY and CDR2 SYGVKD. As DNA, the CDR3 is TGTGCCATCAGTGAGGGCAGCGGGGGGTCCCCCAATGAGCAGTTCTTC. Its protein is CAISEGSGGSPNEQFF.

This chain connects TRBV7-2 to TRBJ2-7; D might be TRBD2 (8 bases). The CDR3 totals 15 residues. Trimming left V 5 bases short and J 3 bases short, with 17 bases between. Germline CDR1 SGHTA, CDR2 FQGNSA. The CDR3 DNA sequence: TGTGCCAGCAGCCCAGCGGGGGACAGCTTCTACGAGCAGTACTTC. Translating gives CASSPAGDSFYEQYF.

This clonotype has only a few counts. This chain links TRBV3-1 with TRBJ1-1; no clear D. Germline lookup yields CDR1 LGHDT and CDR2 YNNKEL (reference sequence). The CDR3 extends over 13 amino acids. Trimming took 4 bases from V and 1 from J, leaving 7 bases between them. The CDR3 reads CASSLFRNTEAFF. CDR3 bases: TGTGCCAGCAGCCTATTCAGGAACACTGAAGCTTTCTTT.

V and J are TRBV7-2 and TRBJ2-5; no clear D. Germline V gene data show CDR1 as SGHTA and CDR2 as FQGNSA. Trimming removed 2 bases at V and 5 bases at J, with 15 bases between. The CDR3 contains 15 residues. The CDR3 protein is CASSLFRASRETQYF. CDR3 DNA sequence: TGTGCCAGCAGCTTATTTAGGGCTAGTAGGGAGACCCAGTACTTC. Combining the CDR3 with reference TRBV7-2 and TRBJ2-5 gives the whole variable domain GAGVSQSPSNKVTEKGKDVELRCDPISGHTALYWYRQSLGQGLEFLIYFQGNSAPDKSGLPSDRFSAERTGGSVSTLTIQRTQQEDSAVYLCASSLFRASRETQYFGPGTRLLVL.

This clonotype has a handful of counts. The J gene is TRBJ2-2, the V gene TRBV3-1, with unresolved D. Trimming shortened V by 2 bases and J by 9 bases, and 10 bases separated the two germline ends. CDR3 length: 13 residues. Germline V gives CDR1 LGHDT, CDR2 YNNKEL (reference sequence). CDR3 sequence reads: CASSQLEDRELFF. DNA for the CDR3: TGTGCCAGCAGCCAACTGGAAGACCGGGAGCTGTTTTTT.

The rearrangement joins TRBV9 to TRBJ1-4; D not resolved. V was cut by 3 bases and J by 8 bases, with 17 bases left in between. The CDR3 sequence is 15 residues long. Germline CDR1 SGDLS, CDR2 YYNGEE. CDR3 in amino acids: CASSAFSGFEEKLFF. The CDR3 region has the DNA TGTGCCAGCAGCGCCTTCTCGGGTTTTGAGGAAAAACTGTTTTTT.

In its sample, this clonotype was seen a few times. The rearrangement joins TRBV2 to TRBJ2-5, with D uncertain. Germline V lookup: CDR1 SNHLY, CDR2 FYNNEI. The germline V and J ends were trimmed by 10 bases and 2 bases, with 11 bases remaining between them. This CDR3 spans 12 amino acids. This CDR3 reads CATGRTQETQYF. CDR3 nucleotides: TGTGCCACCGGACGGACGCAAGAGACCCAGTACTTC.

The V gene is TRBV7-6, the J gene TRBJ1-2; D unresolved. Trimming cost V 1 base and J 5 bases, with 11 bases left between them. The CDR3 consists of 14 residues. Germline V lookup: CDR1 SGHVS, CDR2 FNYEAQ. The CDR3 loop is CASSLEERGYGYTF. As DNA, the CDR3 is TGTGCCAGCAGCTTAGAGGAGAGAGGATATGGCTACACCTTC.

The genes are TRBV12-3 or TRBV12-4 and TRBJ2-5; TRBD2 aligns across 14 bases. The CDR3 runs 17 residues. V was pared by 5 bases and J by 4 bases, with 9 bases of the junction left unmatched. CDR3 sequence (DNA): TGTGCCAGCAGTCCATGGACTAGCGGGGGGTTTGGAGAGACCCAGTACTTC. Protein product: CASSPWTSGGFGETQYF.

In its sample, this clonotype was seen a few times. The J gene is TRBJ1-6, the V gene TRBV6-5; 8 bases match TRBD1. The CDR3 runs 13 residues. The germline gives CDR1 MNHEY, CDR2 SVGAGI. V shed 2 bases and J 10 bases; nucleotides not matched to a gene: 1. CDR3 region: CASSYGQGSPLHF. The CDR3, as DNA: TGTGCCAGCAGTTACGGACAGGGATCACCCCTCCACTTT.